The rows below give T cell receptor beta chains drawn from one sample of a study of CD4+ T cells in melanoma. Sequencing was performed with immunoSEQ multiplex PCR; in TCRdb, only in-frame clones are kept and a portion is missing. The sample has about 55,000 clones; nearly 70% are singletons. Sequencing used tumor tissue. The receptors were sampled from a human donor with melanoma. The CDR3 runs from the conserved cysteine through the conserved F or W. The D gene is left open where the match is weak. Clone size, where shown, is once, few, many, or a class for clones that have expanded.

TGTGCCACCAGCAGAGGAGAAACAGGGGGCCAGCTCGAGTACTTC	CATSRGETGGQLEYF	TRBV15	TRBJ2-7	-	TRBD1
TGTGCCAGCAGCTTAAGGTACGGGCCCTCCTACAATGAGCAGTTCTTC	CASSLRYGPSYNEQFF	TRBV7-9	TRBJ2-1	-	-
TGTGCTAGTGGTGCTGCGGACAGCTATGGCTACACCTTC	CASGAADSYGYTF	TRBV12-5	TRBJ1-2	-	-
TGTGCCAGCAGCTTGAACCGGGACAGAGGGTGGGGGTACTTC	CASSLNRDRGWGYF	TRBV5-8	TRBJ2-5	-	TRBD1
TGTGCCAGCAGCCTATTTGGGACAGGGACCACTGAAGCTTTCTTT	CASSLFGTGTTEAFF	TRBV4-2	TRBJ1-1	-	TRBD1
TGTGCCTGCGCGGGACAGGGGGCGATCGCTGAAGCTTTCTTT	CACAGQGAIAEAFF	TRBV30	TRBJ1-1	-	TRBD1
TGTGCCAGCAGTGAAAGGTTCACACCATACAGACCTGATGAAAAACTGTTTTTT	CASSERFTPYRPDEKLFF	TRBV6-1	TRBJ1-4	-	-
TGCAGCGTTGAGGTTGAGTCCCACAGGGGTGGAAGTGGCTACACCTTC	CSVEVESHRGGSGYTF	TRBV29-1	TRBJ1-2	many	TRBD1
TGTGCCAGTAGTGCAGCGGGGGGTTTCTCCTACAATGAGCAGTTCTTC	CASSAAGGFSYNEQFF	TRBV19	TRBJ2-1	-	TRBD2
TGCAGCCTGGGAGGGGGCAATACGCAGTATTTT	CSLGGGNTQYF	TRBV20-1	TRBJ2-3	-	-
TGTGCCAGCAGCTTAGCGGCAGGGACAGCTGGAAACACCATATATTTT	CASSLAAGTAGNTIYF	TRBV7-9	TRBJ1-3	-	TRBD1
TGTGCCAGCAGCTTCACAGGGGGCCACACTGAAGCTTTCTTT	CASSFTGGHTEAFF	TRBV7-2	TRBJ1-1	many	TRBD1
TGCGCCAGCAGCCCATTTCGGGGGAGAGAGACCCAGTACTTC	CASSPFRGRETQYF	TRBV10-2	TRBJ2-5	-	-
TGTGCCAGCAGCTTGCAGGGGCTCAATTCACCCCTCCACTTT	CASSLQGLNSPLHF	TRBV5-6	TRBJ1-6	-	-
TGTGCCAGCAGTTACGGGCGGGGAACGAATTCACCCCTCCACTTT	CASSYGRGTNSPLHF	TRBV6-5	TRBJ1-6	many	-
TGTGCCAGTAGTAGGGCCGGGGAGCTGTTTTTT	CASSRAGELFF	TRBV19	TRBJ2-2	-	-
TGTGCCAGCGCAATCGACACCTATAATTCACCCCTCCACTTT	CASAIDTYNSPLHF	TRBV9	TRBJ1-6	once	-
TGTGCCAGCAGAGCTGGGACTAGCGACTACAATGAGCAGTTCTTC	CASRAGTSDYNEQFF	TRBV6-1	TRBJ2-1	-	TRBD2
TGCGCCAGCAGCCAACCCAGGGGGGGGGACTTACGGTCCTACGAGCAGTACTTC	CASSQPRGGDLRSYEQYF	TRBV4-1	TRBJ2-7	few	-
TGTGCCAGCAGCTTGGAACAGTACACTGAAGCTTTCTTT	CASSLEQYTEAFF	TRBV7-6	TRBJ1-1	-	-
TGTGCCAGCTCACCCGGACAGTTGAACACTGAAGCTTTCTTT	CASSPGQLNTEAFF	TRBV18	TRBJ1-1	-	-
TGTGCCACCAGCAGAGGACGGATTGACGTCTCAACTAATGAAAAACTGTTTTTT	CATSRGRIDVSTNEKLFF	TRBV15	TRBJ1-4	once	-
TGTGCCAGCAGCCCTGGGGGCCCGAACACTGAAGCTTTCTTT	CASSPGGPNTEAFF	TRBV5-4	TRBJ1-1	few	-
TGTGCCAGCAGTGATACACCCTGGGGCAATCAGCCCCAGCATTTT	CASSDTPWGNQPQHF	TRBV6-1	TRBJ1-5	-	-
TGTGCCAGCAGCTACTCCTACGAGCAGTACTTC	CASSYSYEQYF	TRBV5-4	TRBJ2-7	-	-
TGTGCCAGCAGGAGTGCTAATTCACCCCTCCACTTT	CASRSANSPLHF	TRBV7-9	TRBJ1-6	-	-
TGTGCCAGCAGCGACTACAGGGGGCGAGGCACCGGGGAGCTGTTTTTT	CASSDYRGRGTGELFF	TRBV9	TRBJ2-2	-	TRBD1
TGTGCCAGCAGCCGCATGCTGGGGGGTGGCTACACCTTC	CASSRMLGGGYTF	TRBV7-9	TRBJ1-2	few	-
TGTGCCAGCAGCTCCCCGGTCCAGGGTCCCTACGAGCAGTACTTC	CASSSPVQGPYEQYF	TRBV7-9	TRBJ2-7	few	-